The rows below give T cell receptor beta chains drawn from one sample of a study of T cell responses to AZD1222 COVID-19 vaccine. Repertoires were generated with immunoSEQ multiplex PCR, while TCRdb's copy carries only in-frame clones and drops some. The sample shows about 180,000 clones, 90% to 95% of them seen only once. The sequencing used peripheral blood, collected 28 days after the second AZD1222 dose. The receptor set was obtained from an adult who received the AZD1222 COVID-19 vaccine. Each CDR3 is given with its conserved first and last residue. The order of the fields is D gene, clone size, J gene, V gene, CDR3 protein, CDR3 DNA. D genes are given only for firm matches. Clone size is stated in some rows and not others, as once, few, many or a class when expanded.

>NA|NA|TRBJ1-5|TRBV6-6
CASSYPTENQPQHF
TGTGCCAGCAGTTACCCGACAGAAAATCAGCCCCAGCATTTT
>NA|NA|TRBJ1-1|TRBV11-3
CASSLGPWEASTTPEAFF
TGTGCCAGCAGCTTAGGGCCGTGGGAGGCATCGACGACCCCTGAAGCTTTCTTT
>NA|NA|TRBJ1-5|TRBV10-3
CAISDFPESNQPQHF
TGTGCCATCAGTGATTTTCCAGAGAGCAATCAGCCCCAGCATTTT
>NA|NA|TRBJ2-7|TRBV27
CASRRGGGTRSYEQYF
TGTGCCAGCCGCAGGGGAGGCGGGACCCGCTCCTACGAGCAGTACTTC
>TRBD2|NA|TRBJ2-3|TRBV6-1
CASSESSGGASDTQYF
TGTGCCAGCAGTGAAAGTAGCGGGGGGGCCTCAGATACGCAGTATTTT
>NA|NA|TRBJ2-7|TRBV6-6
CASSRPGYYEQYF
TGTGCCAGCAGTAGGCCCGGCTACTACGAGCAGTACTTC
>NA|once|TRBJ1-5|TRBV6-5
CASRDRMGNQPQHF
TGTGCCAGTCGAGATAGGATGGGGAATCAGCCCCAGCATTTT
>NA|NA|TRBJ1-2|TRBV6-6
CASSEGRYGYTF
TGTGCCAGCAGCGAAGGGCGTTATGGCTACACCTTC
>NA|NA|TRBJ2-7|TRBV5-1
CASSSPLDGLYEQYF
TGCGCCAGCAGCTCGCCTCTGGACGGATTATACGAGCAGTACTTC
>NA|NA|TRBJ2-7|TRBV9
CASSPEGFFWEQYF
TGTGCCAGCAGCCCAGAGGGGTTCTTCTGGGAGCAGTACTTC
>NA|NA|TRBJ2-3|TRBV12-5
CASGLADTQYF
TGTGCTAGTGGTTTAGCAGATACGCAGTATTTT